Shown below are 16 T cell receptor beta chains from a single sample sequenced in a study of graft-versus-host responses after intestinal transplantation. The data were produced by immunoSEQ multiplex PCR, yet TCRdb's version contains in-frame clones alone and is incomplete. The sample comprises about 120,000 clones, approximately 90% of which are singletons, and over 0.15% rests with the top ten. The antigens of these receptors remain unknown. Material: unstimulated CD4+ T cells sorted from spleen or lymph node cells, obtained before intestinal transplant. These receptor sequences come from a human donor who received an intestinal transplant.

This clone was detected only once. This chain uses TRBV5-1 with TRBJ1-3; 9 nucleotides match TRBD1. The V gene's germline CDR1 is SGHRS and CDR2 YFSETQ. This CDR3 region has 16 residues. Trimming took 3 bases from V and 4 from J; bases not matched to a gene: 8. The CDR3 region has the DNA TGCGCCAGCAGCTCGTCCGGGACAGGGAACGGAAACACCATATATTTT. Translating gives CASSSSGTGNGNTIYF.

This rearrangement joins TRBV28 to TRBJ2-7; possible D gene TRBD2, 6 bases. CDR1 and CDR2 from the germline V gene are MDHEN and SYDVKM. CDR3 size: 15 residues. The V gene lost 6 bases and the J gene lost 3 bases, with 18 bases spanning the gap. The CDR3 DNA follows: TGTGCCAGCAGCTCCCCGGCCGGGGGTGTCTACGAGCAGTACTTC. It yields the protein CASSSPAGGVYEQYF. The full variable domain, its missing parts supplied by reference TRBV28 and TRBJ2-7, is DVKVTQSSRYLVKRTGEKVFLECVQDMDHENMFWYRQDPGLGLRLIYFSYDVKMKEKGDIPEGYSVSREKKERFSLILESASTNQTSMYLCASSSPAGGVYEQYFGPGTRLTVT.

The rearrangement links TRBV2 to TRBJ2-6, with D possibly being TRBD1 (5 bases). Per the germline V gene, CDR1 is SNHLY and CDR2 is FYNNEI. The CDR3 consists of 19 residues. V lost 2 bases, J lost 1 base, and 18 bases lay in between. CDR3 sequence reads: CASSELGEWGYSGANVLTF. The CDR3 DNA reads TGTGCCAGCAGTGAATTAGGGGAATGGGGATATTCTGGGGCCAACGTCCTGACTTTC.

In DNA form, the CDR3 reads TGTGCCAGCAGGCATGCCACTAGCGGGGGGCGGACTAGCACAGATACGCAGTATTTT. Its protein product is CASRHATSGGRTSTDTQYF. This sequence joins TRBV5-4 and TRBJ2-3; 12 positions agree with TRBD2. From germline, CDR1 is SGHNT and CDR2 YYREEE (reference sequence). V gave up 5 bases and J gave up 0 bases; unmatched junction bases: 13. CDR3 length: 19 amino acids.

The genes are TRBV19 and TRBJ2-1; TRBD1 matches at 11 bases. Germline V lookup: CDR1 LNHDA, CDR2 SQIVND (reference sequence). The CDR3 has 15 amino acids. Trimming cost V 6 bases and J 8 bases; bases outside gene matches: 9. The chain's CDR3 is CASRDGTGGPDEQFF. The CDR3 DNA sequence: TGTGCCAGTAGGGATGGGACAGGGGGTCCGGATGAGCAGTTCTTC.

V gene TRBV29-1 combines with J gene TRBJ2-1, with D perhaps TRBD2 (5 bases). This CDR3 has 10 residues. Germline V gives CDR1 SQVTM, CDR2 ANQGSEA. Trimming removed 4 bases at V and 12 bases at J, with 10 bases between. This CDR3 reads CSVGLEGQFF. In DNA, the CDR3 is TGCAGCGTTGGGCTAGAGGGGCAGTTCTTC.

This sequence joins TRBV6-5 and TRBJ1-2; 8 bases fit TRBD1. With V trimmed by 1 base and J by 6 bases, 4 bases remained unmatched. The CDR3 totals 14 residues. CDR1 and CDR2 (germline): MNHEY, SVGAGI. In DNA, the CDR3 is TGTGCCAGCAGTTACTGGCAGGGGGCGGATGGCTACACCTTC. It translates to CASSYWQGADGYTF.

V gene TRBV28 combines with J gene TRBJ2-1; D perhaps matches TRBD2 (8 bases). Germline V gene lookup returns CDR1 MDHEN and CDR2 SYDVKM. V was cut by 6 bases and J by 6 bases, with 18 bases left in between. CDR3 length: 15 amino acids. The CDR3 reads CASRLAGYRGNEQFF. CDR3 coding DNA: TGTGCCAGCAGGTTAGCGGGATACAGGGGCAATGAGCAGTTCTTC.

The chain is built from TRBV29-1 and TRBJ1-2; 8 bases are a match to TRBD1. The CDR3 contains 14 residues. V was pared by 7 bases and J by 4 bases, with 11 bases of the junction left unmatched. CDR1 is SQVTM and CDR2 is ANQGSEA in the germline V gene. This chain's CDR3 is CSALDLTGGYGYTF. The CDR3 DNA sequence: TGCAGCGCCCTGGACCTCACAGGGGGCTATGGCTACACCTTC.

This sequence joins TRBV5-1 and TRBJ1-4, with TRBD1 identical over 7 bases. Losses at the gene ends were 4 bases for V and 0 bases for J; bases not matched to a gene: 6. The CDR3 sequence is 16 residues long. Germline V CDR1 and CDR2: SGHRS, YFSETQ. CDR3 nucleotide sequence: TGCGCCAGCAGCCCCGGACAGGTTGCAACTAATGAAAAACTGTTTTTT. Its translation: CASSPGQVATNEKLFF.

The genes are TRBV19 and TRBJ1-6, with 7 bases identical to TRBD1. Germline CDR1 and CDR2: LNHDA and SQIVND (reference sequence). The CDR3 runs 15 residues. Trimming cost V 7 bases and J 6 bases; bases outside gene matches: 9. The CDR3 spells CASNLGTVSNSPLHF. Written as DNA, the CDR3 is TGTGCCAGTAATTTGGGGACAGTTTCTAATTCACCCCTCCACTTT.

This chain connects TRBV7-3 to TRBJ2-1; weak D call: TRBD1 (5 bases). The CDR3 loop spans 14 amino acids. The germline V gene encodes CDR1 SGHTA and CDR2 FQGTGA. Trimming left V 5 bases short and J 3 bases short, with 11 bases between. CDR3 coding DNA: TGTGCCAGCAGCCCACAAGGGGTCTACAATGAGCAGTTCTTC. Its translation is CASSPQGVYNEQFF.

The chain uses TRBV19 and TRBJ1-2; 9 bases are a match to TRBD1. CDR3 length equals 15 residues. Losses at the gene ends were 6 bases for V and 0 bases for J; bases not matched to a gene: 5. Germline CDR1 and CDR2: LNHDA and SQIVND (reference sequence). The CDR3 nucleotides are TGTGCCAGTAGGGACAGGGGAGGAACTAACTATGGCTACACCTTC. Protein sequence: CASRDRGGTNYGYTF. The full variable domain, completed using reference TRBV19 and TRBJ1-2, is DGGITQSPKYLFRKEGQNVTLSCEQNLNHDAMYWYRQDPGQGLRLIYYSQIVNDFQKGDIAEGYSVSREKKESFPLTVTSAQKNPTAFYLCASRDRGGTNYGYTFGSGTRLTVV.

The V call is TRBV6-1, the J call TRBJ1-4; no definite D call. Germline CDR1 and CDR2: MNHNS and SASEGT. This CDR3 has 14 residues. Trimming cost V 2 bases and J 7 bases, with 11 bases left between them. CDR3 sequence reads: CASSELGRAEKLFF. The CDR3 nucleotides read TGTGCCAGCAGTGAATTAGGGAGGGCTGAAAAACTGTTTTTT.

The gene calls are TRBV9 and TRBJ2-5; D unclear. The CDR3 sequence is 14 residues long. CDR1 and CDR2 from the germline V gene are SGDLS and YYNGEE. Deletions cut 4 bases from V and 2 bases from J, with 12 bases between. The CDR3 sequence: CASSLGPIQETQYF. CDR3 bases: TGTGCCAGCAGCCTTGGGCCGATTCAAGAGACCCAGTACTTC. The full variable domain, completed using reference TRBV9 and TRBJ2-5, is DSGVTQTPKHLITATGQRVTLRCSPRSGDLSVYWYQQSLDQGLQFLIQYYNGEERAKGNILERFSAQQFPDLHSELNLSSLELGDSALYFCASSLGPIQETQYFGPGTRLLVL.

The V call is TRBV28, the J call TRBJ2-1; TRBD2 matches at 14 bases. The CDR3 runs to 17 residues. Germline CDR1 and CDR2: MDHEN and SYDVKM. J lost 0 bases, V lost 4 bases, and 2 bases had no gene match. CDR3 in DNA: TGTGCCAGCAGTTGGGGGACTAGCGGGAGCTCCTACAATGAGCAGTTCTTC. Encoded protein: CASSWGTSGSSYNEQFF.